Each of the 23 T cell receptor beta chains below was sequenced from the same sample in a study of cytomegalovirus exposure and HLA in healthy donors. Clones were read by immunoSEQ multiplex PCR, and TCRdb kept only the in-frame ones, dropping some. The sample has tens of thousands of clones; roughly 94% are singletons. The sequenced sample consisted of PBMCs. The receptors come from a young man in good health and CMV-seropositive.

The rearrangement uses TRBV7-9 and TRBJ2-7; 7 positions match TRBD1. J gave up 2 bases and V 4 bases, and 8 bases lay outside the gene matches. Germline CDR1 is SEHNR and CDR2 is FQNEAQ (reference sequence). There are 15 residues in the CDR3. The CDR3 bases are TGTGCCAGCAGCTCCGACAGGGATGACCCCTACGAGCAGTACTTC. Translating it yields CASSSDRDDPYEQYF.

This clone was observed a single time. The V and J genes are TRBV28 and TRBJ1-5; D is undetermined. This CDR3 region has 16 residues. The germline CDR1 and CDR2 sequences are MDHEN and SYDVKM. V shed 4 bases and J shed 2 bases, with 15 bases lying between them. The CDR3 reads CASSSVRNPGNQPQHF. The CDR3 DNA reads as TGTGCCAGCAGTTCGGTCCGCAACCCGGGCAATCAGCCCCAGCATTTT.

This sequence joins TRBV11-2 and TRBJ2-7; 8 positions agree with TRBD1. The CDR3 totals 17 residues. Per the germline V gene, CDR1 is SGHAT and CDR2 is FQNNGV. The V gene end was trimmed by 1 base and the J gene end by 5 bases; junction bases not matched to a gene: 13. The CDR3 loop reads CASSLGPYQGATDEQYF. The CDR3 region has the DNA TGTGCCAGCAGCTTAGGGCCCTATCAGGGGGCAACGGACGAGCAGTACTTC.

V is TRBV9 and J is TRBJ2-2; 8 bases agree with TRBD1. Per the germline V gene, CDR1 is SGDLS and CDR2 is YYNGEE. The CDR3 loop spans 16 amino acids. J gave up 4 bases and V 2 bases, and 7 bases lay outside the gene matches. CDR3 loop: CASSVQGAGGTGELFF. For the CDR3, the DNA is TGTGCCAGCAGCGTTCAGGGGGCTGGGGGCACCGGGGAGCTGTTTTTT.

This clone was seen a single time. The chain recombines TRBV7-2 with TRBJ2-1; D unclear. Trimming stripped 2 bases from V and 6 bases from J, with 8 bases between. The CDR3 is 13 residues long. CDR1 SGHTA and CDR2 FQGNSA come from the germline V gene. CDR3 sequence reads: CASSLLGSNEQFF. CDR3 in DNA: TGTGCCAGCAGCTTACTAGGTAGCAATGAGCAGTTCTTC.

Here the CDR3 reads CASSFGGGVSDTQYF. Here the CDR3 DNA reads TGTGCCAGCAGCTTTGGCGGGGGGGTATCAGATACGCAGTATTTT. V gene TRBV7-9 combines with J gene TRBJ2-3; 9 positions match TRBD2. Germline V gives CDR1 SEHNR, CDR2 FQNEAQ (reference sequence). The CDR3 is made up of 15 amino acids. With V trimmed by 3 bases and J by 4 bases, 5 bases remained unmatched.

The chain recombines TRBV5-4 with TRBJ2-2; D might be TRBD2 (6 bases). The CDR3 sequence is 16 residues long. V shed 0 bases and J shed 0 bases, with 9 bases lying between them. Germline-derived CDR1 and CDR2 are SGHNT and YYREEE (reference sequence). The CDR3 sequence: CASSLVQRANTGELFF. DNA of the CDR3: TGTGCCAGCAGCTTGGTTCAGCGGGCGAACACCGGGGAGCTGTTTTTT.

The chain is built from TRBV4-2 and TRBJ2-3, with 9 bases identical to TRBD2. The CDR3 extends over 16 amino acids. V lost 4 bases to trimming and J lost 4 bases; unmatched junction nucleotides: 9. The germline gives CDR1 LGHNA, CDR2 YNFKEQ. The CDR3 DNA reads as TGTGCCAGCAGCCGCGAACAGGCGGGAGGGCCAGATACGCAGTATTTT. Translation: CASSREQAGGPDTQYF.

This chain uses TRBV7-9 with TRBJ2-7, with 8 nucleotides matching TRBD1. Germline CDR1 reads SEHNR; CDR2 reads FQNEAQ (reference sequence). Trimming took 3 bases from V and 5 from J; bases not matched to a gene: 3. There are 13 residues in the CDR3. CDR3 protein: CASSLLQGDEQYF. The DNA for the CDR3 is TGTGCCAGCAGCTTGCTACAGGGGGACGAGCAGTACTTC.

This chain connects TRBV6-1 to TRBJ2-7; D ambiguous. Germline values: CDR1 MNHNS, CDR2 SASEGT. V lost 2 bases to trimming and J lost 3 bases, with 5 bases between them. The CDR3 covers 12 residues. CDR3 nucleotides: TGTGCCAGCAGTGAACAGATCTACGAGCAGTACTTC. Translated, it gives CASSEQIYEQYF.

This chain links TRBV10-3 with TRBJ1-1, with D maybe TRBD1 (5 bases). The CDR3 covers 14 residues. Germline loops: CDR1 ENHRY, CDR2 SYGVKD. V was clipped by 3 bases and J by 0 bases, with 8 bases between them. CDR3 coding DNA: TGTGCCATCAGTGAACAGGAGATGAACACTGAAGCTTTCTTT. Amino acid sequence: CAISEQEMNTEAFF.

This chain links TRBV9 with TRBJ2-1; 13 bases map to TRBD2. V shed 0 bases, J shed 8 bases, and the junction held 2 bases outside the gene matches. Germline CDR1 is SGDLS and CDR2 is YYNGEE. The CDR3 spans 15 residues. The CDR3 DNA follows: TGTGCCAGCAGCGTAGAGGGACTAGCGGGATATGAGCAGTTCTTC. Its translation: CASSVEGLAGYEQFF. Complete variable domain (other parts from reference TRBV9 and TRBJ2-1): DSGVTQTPKHLITATGQRVTLRCSPRSGDLSVYWYQQSLDQGLQFLIQYYNGEERAKGNILERFSAQQFPDLHSELNLSSLELGDSALYFCASSVEGLAGYEQFFGPGTRLTVL.

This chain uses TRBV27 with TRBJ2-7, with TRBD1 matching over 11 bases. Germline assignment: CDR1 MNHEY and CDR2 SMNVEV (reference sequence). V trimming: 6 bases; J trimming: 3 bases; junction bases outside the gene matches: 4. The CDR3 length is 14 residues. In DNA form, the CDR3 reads TGTGCCAGCAGCCCCGGGACAGGGGGCTACGAGCAGTACTTC. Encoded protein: CASSPGTGGYEQYF.

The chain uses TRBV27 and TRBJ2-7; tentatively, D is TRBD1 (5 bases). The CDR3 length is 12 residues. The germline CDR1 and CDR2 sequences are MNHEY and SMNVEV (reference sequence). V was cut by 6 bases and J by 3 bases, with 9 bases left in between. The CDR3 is CASSTDSYEQYF. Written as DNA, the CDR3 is TGTGCCAGCAGCACCGACAGCTACGAGCAGTACTTC.

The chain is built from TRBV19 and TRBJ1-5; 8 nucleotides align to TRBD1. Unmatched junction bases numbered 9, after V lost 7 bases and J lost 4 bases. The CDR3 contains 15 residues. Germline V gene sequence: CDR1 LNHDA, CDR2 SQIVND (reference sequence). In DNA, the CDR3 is TGTGCCAGTACCGCCGGACAGGGTATAAATCAGCCCCAGCATTTT. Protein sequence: CASTAGQGINQPQHF.

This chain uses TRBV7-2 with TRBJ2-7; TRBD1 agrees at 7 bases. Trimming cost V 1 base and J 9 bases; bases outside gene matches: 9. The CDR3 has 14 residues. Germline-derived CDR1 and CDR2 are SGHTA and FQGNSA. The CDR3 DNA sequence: TGTGCCAGCAGCTTAGAGCGACAGGGTGGGTGGCAGTACTTC. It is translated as CASSLERQGGWQYF.

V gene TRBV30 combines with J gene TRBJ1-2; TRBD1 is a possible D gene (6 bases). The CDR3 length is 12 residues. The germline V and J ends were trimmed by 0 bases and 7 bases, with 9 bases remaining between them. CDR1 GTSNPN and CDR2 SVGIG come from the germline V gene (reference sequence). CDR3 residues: CAWSVYRVGYTF. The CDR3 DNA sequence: TGTGCCTGGAGTGTGTACAGGGTTGGCTACACCTTC.

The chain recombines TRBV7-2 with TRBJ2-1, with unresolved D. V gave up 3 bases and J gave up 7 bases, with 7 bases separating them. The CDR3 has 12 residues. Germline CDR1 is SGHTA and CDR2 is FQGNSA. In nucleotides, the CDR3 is TGTGCCAGCAGCTTTTTCGGGAATGAGCAGTTCTTC. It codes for CASSFFGNEQFF.

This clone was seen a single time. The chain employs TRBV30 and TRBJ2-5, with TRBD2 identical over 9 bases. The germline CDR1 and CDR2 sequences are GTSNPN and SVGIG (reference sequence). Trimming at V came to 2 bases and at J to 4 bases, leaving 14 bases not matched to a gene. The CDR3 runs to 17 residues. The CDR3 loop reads CAWSTRPGLAGRETQYF. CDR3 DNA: TGTGCCTGGAGTACGCGACCCGGGCTAGCGGGAAGAGAGACCCAGTACTTC.

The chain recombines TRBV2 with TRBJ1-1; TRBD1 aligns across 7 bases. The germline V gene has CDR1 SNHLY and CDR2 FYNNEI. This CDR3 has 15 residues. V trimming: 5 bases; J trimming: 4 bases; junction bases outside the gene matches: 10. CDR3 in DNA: TGTGCCAGCAGTCGGCAGGGGGAAGGGGTCACTGAAGCTTTCTTT. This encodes CASSRQGEGVTEAFF.

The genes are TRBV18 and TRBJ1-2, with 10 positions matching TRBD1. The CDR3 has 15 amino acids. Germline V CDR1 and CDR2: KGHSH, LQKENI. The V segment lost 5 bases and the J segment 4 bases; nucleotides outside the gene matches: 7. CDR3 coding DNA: TGTGCCAGCTCAGACAGGGGGCGATCTGGCTATGGCTACACCTTC. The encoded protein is CASSDRGRSGYGYTF.

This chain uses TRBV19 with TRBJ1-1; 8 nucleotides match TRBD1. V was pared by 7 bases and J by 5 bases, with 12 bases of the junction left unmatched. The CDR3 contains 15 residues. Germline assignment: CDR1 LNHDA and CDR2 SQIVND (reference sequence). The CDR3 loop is CASNTGGAGGTEAFF. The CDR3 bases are TGTGCCAGTAACACAGGGGGAGCGGGGGGGACTGAAGCTTTCTTT.

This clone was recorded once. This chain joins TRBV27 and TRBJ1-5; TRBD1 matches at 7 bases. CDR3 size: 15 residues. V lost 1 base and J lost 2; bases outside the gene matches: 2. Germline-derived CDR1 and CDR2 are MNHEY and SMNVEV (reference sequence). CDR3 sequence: CASSLFGTGNQPQHF. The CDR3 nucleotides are TGTGCCAGCAGTTTATTCGGGACAGGCAATCAGCCCCAGCATTTT.